The sequence of this TCR beta chain was determined in a study of blood T cell repertoires in COVID-19. About the study: Acute-phase and convalescent COVID-19 samples originated in the United States, Italy and Spain. PBMCs, B-cell-depleted T cells, or T cells were the source of the cDNA or gDNA that made up the material.

V lost 1 base, J lost 0 bases, and 4 bases lay in between. There are 13 residues in the CDR3. Germline CDR1 and CDR2: SGHTA and FQGNSA. Under the authors' procedure: Amplifying reference gene primers gave estimates of nucleated cell counts. Assay: immunoSEQ multiplex PCR; the TCRdb copy retains only in-frame clones and omits some. V, J and clone size reflect that table, while D and trimming were determined from the DNA. This sample has fewer than 150,000 clones, with around 76% found just once. This chain connects TRBV7-2 to TRBJ2-7; no clear D gene. The receptor's source is a man aged 65-85 years with acute or convalescent COVID-19. The sample taken for sequencing was peripheral blood. The CDR3 spells CASSLGASYEQYF. For the CDR3, the DNA is TGTGCCAGCAGCTTAGGGGCCTCCTACGAGCAGTACTTC.